This TCR beta chain emerged from a study of blood T cell repertoires in COVID-19 (TCRdb year 2020). Broadly, across the study: Collaborator samples came from the United States, Italy and Spain and covered acute and convalescent phases of COVID-19. The prospective study material was composed of cDNA or gDNA derived from T cells, B-cell-depleted T cells, or PBMCs. The repertoires were released in a freely available public database meant as a resource for research on the immune response to SARS-CoV-2. The dataset comprised deeply sampled blood TCRbeta repertoires from subjects exposed to, actively infected with, or recovered from COVID-19. The samples were drawn from the first 160 participants of the ongoing ImmuneRACE study and from over 950 subjects provided by 6 global collaborators. Where HLA class I and class II types were available, the types were taken from metadata supplied by the sample provider, not from assay-based typing. Nearly every sample came with metadata listing a de-identified subject ID, COVID-19 status, age in years and sex.

General findings and caveats noted by the study authors: How much clinical and demographic metadata was included differed by source and by participant, and the metadata was provided uncurated.

About this clone itself: Its target antigen remains unknown. Base qualities were left out, and no much larger clone turns up one base away.

Another Seattle source contributed samples from volunteer blood donors who had recovered from COVID-19. Whole blood was collected in K2EDTA tubes by collaborating institutions according to the institutions' own protocols. Collaborator samples were shipped for TCRbeta analysis as frozen whole blood, isolated PBMCs, or DNA extracted from either sample type. TCRbeta CDR3 regions were amplified from genomic DNA by means of the immunoSEQ Assay, a bias-controlled multiplex PCR. In the paper's pipeline: Nucleated cell counts per sample were estimated from amplification of reference gene primers within the assay. To quantify the absolute abundance of each unique TCRbeta CDR3 rearrangement, sequence reads were collapsed and filtered. For each sample, productive Simpson clonality was calculated as the square root of Simpson's diversity index over productive rearrangements. TCRdb limited this immuneACCESS table to in-frame rearrangements with V and J called. A share of clones is missing; checked studies link under half to unresolved V genes, and the rest is unexplained. The D gene and trimming were derived from the DNA, and the V and J assignments and clone size from that table. The sample records around 260,000 clones, over 80% of which are singletons. Roughly 4.6% of the sample comes from the top ten.

Sequencing was done on a sample of peripheral blood. The sequence came from a man aged 55 to 70 who had recovered from COVID-19.

CDR3 protein: CASSPDRVRYGYTF. The nucleotides read TGTGCCAGCAGCCCCGACAGGGTTCGGTATGGCTACACCTTC. Recombination connected TRBV6-5 to TRBJ1-2; 7 central nucleotides agree with TRBD1. V loses 6 bases at its end and J loses 5 bases; junction bases beyond the gene matches: 9. There are 14 amino acids in the CDR3, from cysteine to phenylalanine inclusive. Kept here is only the CDR3 DNA, which spans 42 bases and is read in frame from base 1. The germline V gene specifies MNHEY as CDR1 and SVGAGI as CDR2.